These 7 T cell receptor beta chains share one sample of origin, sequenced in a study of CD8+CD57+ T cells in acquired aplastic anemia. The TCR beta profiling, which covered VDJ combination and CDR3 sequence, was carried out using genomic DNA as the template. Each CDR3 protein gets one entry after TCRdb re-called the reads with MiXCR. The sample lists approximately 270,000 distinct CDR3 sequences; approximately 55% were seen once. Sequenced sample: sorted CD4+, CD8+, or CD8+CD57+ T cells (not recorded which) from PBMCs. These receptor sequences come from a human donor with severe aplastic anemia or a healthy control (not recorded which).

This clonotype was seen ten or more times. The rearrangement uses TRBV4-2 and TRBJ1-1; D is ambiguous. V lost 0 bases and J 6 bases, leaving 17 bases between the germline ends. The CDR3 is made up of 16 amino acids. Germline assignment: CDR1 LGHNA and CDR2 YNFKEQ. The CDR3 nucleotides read TGTGCCAGCAGCCAAGATTTAGGTGGACTAACCCCTGAAGCTTTCTTT. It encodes CASSQDLGGLTPEAFF.

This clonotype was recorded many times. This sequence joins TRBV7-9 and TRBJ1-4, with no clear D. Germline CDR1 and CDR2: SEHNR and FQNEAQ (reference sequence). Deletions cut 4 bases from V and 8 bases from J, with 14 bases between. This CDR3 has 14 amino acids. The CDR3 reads CASSWNRLEEKLFF. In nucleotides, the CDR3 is TGTGCCAGCAGCTGGAATCGGCTCGAAGAAAAACTGTTTTTT.

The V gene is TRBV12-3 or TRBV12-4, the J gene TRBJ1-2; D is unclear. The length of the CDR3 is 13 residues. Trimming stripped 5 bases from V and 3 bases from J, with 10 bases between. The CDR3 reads CASSREIDYGYTF. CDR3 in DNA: TGTGCCAGCAGTCGGGAAATTGACTATGGCTACACCTTC.

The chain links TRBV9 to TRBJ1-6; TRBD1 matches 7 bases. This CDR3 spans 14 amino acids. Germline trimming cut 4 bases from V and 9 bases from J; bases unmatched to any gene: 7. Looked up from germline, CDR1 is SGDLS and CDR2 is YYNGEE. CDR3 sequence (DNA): TGTGCCAGCAGCATACGACAGGGTAGTTCACCCCTCCACTTT. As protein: CASSIRQGSSPLHF.

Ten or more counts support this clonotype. The CDR3 loop is CASSLDRGSSGNTIYF. The CDR3 DNA reads as TGTGCCAGCAGCTTGGACAGGGGGAGCTCTGGAAACACCATATATTTT. The rearrangement joins TRBV5-8 to TRBJ1-3; 8 bases match TRBD1. The CDR3 runs 16 residues. J gave up 0 bases and V 0 bases, and 2 bases lay outside the gene matches. Germline V gene data show CDR1 as SGHTS and CDR2 as YDEGEE.

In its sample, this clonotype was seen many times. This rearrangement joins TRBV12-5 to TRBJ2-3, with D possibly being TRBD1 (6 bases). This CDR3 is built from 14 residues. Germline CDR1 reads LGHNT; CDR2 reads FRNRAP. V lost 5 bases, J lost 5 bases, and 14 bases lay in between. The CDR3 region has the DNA TGTGCTAGTGGTCCGGGACAACGAAGAGATACGCAGTATTTT. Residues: CASGPGQRRDTQYF.

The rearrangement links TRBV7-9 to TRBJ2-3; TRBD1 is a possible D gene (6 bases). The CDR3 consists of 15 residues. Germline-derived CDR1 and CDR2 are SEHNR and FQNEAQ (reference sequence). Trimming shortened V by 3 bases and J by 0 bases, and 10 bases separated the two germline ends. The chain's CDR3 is CASSFWTASTDTQYF. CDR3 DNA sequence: TGTGCCAGCAGCTTTTGGACAGCTAGCACAGATACGCAGTATTTT.